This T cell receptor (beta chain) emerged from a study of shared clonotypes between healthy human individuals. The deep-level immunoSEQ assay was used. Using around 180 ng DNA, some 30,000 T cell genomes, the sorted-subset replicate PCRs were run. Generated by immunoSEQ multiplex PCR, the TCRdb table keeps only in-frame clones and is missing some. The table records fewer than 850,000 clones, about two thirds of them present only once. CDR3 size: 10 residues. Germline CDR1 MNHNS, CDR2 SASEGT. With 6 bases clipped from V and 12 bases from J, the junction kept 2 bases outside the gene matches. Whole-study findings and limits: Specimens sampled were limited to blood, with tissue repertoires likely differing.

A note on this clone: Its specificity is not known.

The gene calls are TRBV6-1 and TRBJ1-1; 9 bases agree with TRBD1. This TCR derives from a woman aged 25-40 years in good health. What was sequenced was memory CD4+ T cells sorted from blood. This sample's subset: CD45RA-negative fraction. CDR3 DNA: TGTGCCAGCAGCAACAGGGGGCCTTTCTTT. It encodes CASSNRGPFF.